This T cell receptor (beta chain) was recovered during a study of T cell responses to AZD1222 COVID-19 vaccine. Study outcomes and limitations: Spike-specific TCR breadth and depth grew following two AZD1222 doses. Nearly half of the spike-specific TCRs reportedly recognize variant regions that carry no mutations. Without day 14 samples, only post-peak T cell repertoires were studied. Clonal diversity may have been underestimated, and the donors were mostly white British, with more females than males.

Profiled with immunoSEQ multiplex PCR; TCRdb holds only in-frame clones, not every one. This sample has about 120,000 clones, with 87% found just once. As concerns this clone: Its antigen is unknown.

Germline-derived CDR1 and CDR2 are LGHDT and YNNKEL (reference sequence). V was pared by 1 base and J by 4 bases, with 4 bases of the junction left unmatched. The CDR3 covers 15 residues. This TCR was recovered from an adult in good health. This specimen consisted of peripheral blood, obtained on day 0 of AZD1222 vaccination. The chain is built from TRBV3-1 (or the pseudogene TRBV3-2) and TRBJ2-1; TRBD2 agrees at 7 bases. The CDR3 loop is CASSQGGGFYNEQFF. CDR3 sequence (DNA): TGTGCCAGCAGCCAAGGGGGGGGATTTTACAATGAGCAGTTCTTC.